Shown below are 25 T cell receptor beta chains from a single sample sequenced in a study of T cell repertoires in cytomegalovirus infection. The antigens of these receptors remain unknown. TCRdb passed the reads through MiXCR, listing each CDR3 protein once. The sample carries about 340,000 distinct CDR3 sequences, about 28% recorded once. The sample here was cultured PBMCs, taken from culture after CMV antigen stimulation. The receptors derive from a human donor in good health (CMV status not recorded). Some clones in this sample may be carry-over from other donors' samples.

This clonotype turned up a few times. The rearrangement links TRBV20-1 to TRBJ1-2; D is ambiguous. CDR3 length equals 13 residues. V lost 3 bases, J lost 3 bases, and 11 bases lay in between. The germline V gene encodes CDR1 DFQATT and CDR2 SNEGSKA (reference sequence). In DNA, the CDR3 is TGCAGTGCTAGCGACGGGTCGGACTATGGCTACACCTTC. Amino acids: CSASDGSDYGYTF.

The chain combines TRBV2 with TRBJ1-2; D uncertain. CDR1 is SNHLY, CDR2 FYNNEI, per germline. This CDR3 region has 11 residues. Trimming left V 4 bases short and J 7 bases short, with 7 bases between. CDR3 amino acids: CASSGYSGYTF. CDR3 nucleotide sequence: TGTGCCAGCAGTGGTTACAGTGGCTACACCTTC. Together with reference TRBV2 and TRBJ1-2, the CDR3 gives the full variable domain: EPEVTQTPSHQVTQMGQEVILRCVPISNHLYFYWYRQILGQKVEFLVSFYNNEISEKSEIFDDQFSVERPDGSNFTLKIRSTKLEDSAMYFCASSGYSGYTFGSGTRLTVV.

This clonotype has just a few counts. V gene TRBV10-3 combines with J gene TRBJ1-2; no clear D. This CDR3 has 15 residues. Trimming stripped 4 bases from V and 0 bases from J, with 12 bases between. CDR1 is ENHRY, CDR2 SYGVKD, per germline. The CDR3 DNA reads TGTGCCATCAGTGCTCGGACGGAAGCTAACTATGGCTACACCTTC. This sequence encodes CAISARTEANYGYTF.

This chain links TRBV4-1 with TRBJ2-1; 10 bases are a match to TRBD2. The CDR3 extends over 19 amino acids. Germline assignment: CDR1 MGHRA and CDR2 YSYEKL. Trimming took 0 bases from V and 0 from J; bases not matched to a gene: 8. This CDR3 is CASSQDFKRGGRSYNEQFF. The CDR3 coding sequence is TGCGCCAGCAGCCAAGATTTCAAGCGGGGGGGACGCTCCTACAATGAGCAGTTCTTC.

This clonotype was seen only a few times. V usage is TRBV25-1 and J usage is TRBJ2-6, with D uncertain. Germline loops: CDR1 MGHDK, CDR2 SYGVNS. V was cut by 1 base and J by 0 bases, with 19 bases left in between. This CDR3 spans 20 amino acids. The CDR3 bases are TGTGCCAGCAGTGAATTTATGGGCTTCCCCAAAAGCTCTGGGGCCAACGTCCTGACTTTC. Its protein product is CASSEFMGFPKSSGANVLTF.

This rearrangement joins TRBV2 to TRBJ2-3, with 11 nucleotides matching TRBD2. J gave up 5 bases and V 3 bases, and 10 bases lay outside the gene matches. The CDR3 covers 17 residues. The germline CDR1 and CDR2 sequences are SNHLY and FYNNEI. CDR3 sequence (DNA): TGTGCCAGCAGTGAGCTACCGGTGCTAGCGGGGGGAGATACGCAGTATTTT. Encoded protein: CASSELPVLAGGDTQYF.

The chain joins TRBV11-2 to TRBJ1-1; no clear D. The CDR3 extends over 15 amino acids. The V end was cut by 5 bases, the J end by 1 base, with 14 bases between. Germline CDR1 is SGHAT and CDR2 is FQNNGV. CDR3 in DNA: TGTGCCAGCAGCATCGTAGCGGACCAGAACACTGAAGCTTTCTTT. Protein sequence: CASSIVADQNTEAFF.

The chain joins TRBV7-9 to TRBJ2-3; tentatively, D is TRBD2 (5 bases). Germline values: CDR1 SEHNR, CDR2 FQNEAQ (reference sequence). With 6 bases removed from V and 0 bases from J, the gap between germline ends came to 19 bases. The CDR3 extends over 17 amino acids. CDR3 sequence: CASSLRATSFSTDTQYF. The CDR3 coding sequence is TGTGCCAGCAGTTTGCGGGCTACTTCTTTTAGCACAGATACGCAGTATTTT.

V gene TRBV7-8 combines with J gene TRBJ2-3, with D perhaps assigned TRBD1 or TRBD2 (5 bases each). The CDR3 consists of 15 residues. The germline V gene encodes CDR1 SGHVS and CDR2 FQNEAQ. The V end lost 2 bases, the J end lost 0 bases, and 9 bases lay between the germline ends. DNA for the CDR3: TGTGCCAGCAGCTTAATTTGGGGGAGCACAGATACGCAGTATTTT. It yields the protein CASSLIWGSTDTQYF.

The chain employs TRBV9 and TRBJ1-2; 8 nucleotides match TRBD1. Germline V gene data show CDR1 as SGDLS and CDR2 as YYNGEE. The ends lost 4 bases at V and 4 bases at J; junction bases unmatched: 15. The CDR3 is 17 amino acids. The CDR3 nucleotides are TGTGCCAGCAGCATTTCGATAAACAGGGGGGCTGGCTATGGCTACACCTTC. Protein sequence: CASSISINRGAGYGYTF. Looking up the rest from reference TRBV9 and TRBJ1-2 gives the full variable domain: DSGVTQTPKHLITATGQRVTLRCSPRSGDLSVYWYQQSLDQGLQFLIQYYNGEERAKGNILERFSAQQFPDLHSELNLSSLELGDSALYFCASSISINRGAGYGYTFGSGTRLTVV.

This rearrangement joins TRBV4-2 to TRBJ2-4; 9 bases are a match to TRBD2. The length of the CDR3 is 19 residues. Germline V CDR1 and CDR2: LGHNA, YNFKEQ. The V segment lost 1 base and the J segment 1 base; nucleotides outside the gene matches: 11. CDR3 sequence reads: CASSQVGAGGSLAKNIQYF. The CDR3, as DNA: TGTGCCAGCAGCCAAGTCGGCGCGGGAGGGTCTTTGGCCAAAAACATTCAGTACTTC.

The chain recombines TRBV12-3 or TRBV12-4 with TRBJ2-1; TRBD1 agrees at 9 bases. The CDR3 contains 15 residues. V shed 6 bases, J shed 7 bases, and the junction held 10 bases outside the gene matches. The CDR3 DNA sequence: TGTGCCAGCAGCCGGGGACAGGGCTACGTGAATGAGCAGTTCTTC. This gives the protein CASSRGQGYVNEQFF.

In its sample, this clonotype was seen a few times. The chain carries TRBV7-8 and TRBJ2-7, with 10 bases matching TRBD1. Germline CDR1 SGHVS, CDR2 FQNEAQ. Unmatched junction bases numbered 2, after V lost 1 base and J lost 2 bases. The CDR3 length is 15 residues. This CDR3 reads CASSLEGTGAYEQYF. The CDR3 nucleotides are TGTGCCAGCAGCTTAGAAGGGACAGGGGCCTACGAGCAGTACTTC.

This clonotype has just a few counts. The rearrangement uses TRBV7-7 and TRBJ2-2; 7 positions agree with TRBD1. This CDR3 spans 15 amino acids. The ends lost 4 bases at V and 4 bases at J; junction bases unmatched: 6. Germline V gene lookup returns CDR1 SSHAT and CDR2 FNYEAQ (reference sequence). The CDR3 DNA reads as TGTGCCAGCAGCTCTCGACAGGGCCCCACCGGGGAGCTGTTTTTT. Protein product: CASSSRQGPTGELFF. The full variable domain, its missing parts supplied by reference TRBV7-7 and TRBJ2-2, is GAGVSQSPRYKVTKRGQDVTLRCDPISSHATLYWYQQALGQGPEFLTYFNYEAQPDKSGLPSDRFSAERPEGSISTLTIQRTEQRDSAMYRCASSSRQGPTGELFFGEGSRLTVL.

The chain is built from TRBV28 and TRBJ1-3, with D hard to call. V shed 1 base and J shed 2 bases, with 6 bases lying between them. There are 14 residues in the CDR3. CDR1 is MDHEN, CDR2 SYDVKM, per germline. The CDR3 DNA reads TGTGCCAGCAGTTTATCGCAGACTGGAAACACCATATATTTT. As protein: CASSLSQTGNTIYF.

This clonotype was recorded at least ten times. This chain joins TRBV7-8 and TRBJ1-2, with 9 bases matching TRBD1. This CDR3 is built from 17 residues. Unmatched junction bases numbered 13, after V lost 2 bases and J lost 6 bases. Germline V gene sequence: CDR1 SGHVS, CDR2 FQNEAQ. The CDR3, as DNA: TGTGCCAGCAGCTTAACTCCGGGACAGGGCGTTTCGAATGGCTACACCTTC. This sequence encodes CASSLTPGQGVSNGYTF.

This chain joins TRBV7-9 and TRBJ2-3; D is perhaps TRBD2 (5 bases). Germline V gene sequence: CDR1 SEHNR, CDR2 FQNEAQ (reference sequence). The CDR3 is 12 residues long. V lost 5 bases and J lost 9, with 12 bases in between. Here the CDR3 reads CASSPEASTQYF. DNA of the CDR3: TGTGCCAGCAGCCCGGAGGCGTCAACGCAGTATTTT.

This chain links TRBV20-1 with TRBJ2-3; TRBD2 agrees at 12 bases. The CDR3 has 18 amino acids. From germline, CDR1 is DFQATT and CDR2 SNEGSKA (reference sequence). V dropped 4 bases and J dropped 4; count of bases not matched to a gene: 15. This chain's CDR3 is CSAIRLAGARRLADTQYF. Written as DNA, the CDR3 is TGCAGTGCTATCCGACTAGCGGGGGCGAGGAGGTTGGCAGATACGCAGTATTTT.

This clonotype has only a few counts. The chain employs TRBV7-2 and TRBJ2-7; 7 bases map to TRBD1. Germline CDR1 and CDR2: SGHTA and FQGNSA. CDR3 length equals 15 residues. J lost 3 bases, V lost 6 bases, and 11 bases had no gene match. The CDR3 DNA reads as TGTGCCAGCAGGTCCCCCGGGACAGCTTACTACGAGCAGTACTTC. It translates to CASRSPGTAYYEQYF.

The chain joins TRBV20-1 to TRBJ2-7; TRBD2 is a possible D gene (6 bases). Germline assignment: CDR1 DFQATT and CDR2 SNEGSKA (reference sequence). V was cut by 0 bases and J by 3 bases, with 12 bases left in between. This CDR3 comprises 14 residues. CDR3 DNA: TGCAGTGCTAGAGACCCGGGACTCCACTACGAGCAGTACTTC. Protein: CSARDPGLHYEQYF.

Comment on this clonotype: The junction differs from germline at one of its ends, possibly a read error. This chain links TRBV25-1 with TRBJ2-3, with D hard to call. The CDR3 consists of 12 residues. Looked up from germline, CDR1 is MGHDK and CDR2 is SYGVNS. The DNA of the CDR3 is TGTGCCAGCAGTTTGGGCACACATACGCAGTATTTT. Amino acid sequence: CASSLGTHTQYF.

CDR3 sequence reads: CASKPDRASGYTF. CDR3 DNA sequence: TGTGCCAGCAAGCCCGACAGGGCCTCTGGCTACACCTTC. V gene TRBV6-5 combines with J gene TRBJ1-2; TRBD1 matches at 7 bases. CDR3 length equals 13 residues. J was trimmed by 7 bases and V by 7 bases; bases with no gene match: 9. CDR1 is MNHEY and CDR2 is SVGAGI in the germline V gene.

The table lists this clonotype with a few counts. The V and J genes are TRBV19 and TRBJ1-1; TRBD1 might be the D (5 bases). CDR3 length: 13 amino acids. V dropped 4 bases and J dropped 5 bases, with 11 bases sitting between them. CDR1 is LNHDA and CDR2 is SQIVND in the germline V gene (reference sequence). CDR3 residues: CASSTSGETEAFF. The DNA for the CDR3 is TGTGCCAGTAGTACCTCGGGGGAGACTGAAGCTTTCTTT.

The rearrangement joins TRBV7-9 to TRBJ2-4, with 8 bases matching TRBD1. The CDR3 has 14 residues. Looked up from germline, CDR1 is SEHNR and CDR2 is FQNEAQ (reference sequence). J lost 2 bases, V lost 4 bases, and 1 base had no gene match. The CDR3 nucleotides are TGTGCCAGCAGCTGGGACAGGTCCAAAAACATTCAGTACTTC. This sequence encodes CASSWDRSKNIQYF.

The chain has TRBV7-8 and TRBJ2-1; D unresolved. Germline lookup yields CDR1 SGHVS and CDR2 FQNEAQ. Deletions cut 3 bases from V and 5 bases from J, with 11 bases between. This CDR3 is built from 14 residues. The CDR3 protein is CASSLAFLHNEQFF. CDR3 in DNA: TGTGCCAGCAGCTTGGCGTTTTTGCACAATGAGCAGTTCTTC.